The source of this TCR beta chain is a study of blood T cell repertoires in COVID-19. CDR1 and CDR2 (germline): SGHTA, FQGNSA. V dropped 0 bases and J dropped 2 bases, with 20 bases sitting between them. The CDR3 is made up of 19 amino acids. Profiled with immunoSEQ multiplex PCR; TCRdb holds only in-frame clones, not every one. Of about 80,000 clones listed, approximately 90% are singletons. The sample was peripheral blood. The TCR comes from a man aged 25 to 40 with acute or convalescent COVID-19. V and J are TRBV7-2 and TRBJ2-4; D unclear. CDR3 sequence: CASSLAGQAVYTSKNIQYF. The CDR3 bases are TGTGCCAGCAGCTTAGCGGGTCAGGCCGTGTACACGTCCAAAAACATTCAGTACTTC.